This T cell receptor (beta chain) was documented in a study of cytomegalovirus exposure and HLA in healthy donors. About the study: A later analysis reported the same platform for the 90 to 150 validation repertoires and the 666 first-cohort repertoires.

Points on this clone: Its antigen remains unknown.

From germline, CDR1 is MNHEY and CDR2 SVGAGI. The CDR3 is 14 amino acids. The ends were cut back, 6 bases at V and 6 bases at J, with 18 bases in the middle. The method was immunoSEQ multiplex PCR; TCRdb's version includes in-frame clones alone and lacks a portion of them. The profile shows some 190,000 clones, around 88% of them singletons. Study observations and caveats: A few CMV-associated chains were confirmed in vitro to be specific for CMV antigens.

The chain couples TRBV6-5 to TRBJ2-7; possibly TRBD1 for D (6 bases). This receptor was identified in a woman aged 18-30 years in good health and CMV-seronegative. Sample: PBMCs. CDR3 nucleotides: TGTGCCAGCAGACCAGGACAGACGGTGGGCGAGCAGTACTTC. This encodes CASRPGQTVGEQYF.